Listed below are T cell receptor beta chains from one sample, sequenced in a study of CD8 T cells in Susac syndrome. MiXCR, applied by TCRdb to the immunoSEQ multiplex PCR reads, yields one record per CDR3 protein. There are 95,000 to 150,000 distinct CDR3 sequences in the sample; around 96% occur only once, and 0.13% to 0.15% lies in the top ten. Sequences were obtained from CD4+ T cells from PBMCs. Source of these receptors: a human donor with Susac syndrome. Each CDR3 is given with its conserved first and last residue. A D gene is named only where the DNA matches it firmly. Rows give clone size only sometimes, using once, few, many, or a class for an expanded clone.

>NA|TRBJ2-3|TRBD2|TRBV29-1
CSVETASGSTDTQYF
TGCAGCGTTGAAACGGCTAGCGGATCCACAGATACGCAGTATTTT
>NA|TRBJ1-3|TRBD1|TRBV3-1
CASSRVAQGAGNTIYF
TGTGCCAGCAGCCGTGTAGCACAGGGGGCGGGAAACACCATATATTTT
>once|TRBJ1-5|TRBD1|TRBV12-3/TRBV12-4
CASSSEGAYQPQHF
TGTGCCAGCAGTTCCGAGGGGGCGTATCAGCCCCAGCATTTT
>NA|TRBJ1-1|NA|TRBV30
CACAGGITEAFF
TGTGCCTGCGCGGGGGGAATCACTGAAGCTTTCTTT
>NA|TRBJ2-7|NA|TRBV7-8
CASSLEIPGPSYEQYF
TGTGCCAGCAGCTTAGAAATCCCGGGACCTTCCTACGAGCAGTACTTC
>NA|TRBJ2-7|NA|TRBV5-1
CASSLNRGGYEQYF
TGCGCCAGCAGCTTAAACAGGGGAGGCTACGAGCAGTACTTC
>NA|TRBJ2-1|TRBD1|TRBV7-9
CASRPGQGVNEQFF
TGTGCCAGCAGACCGGGACAGGGGGTCAATGAGCAGTTCTTC
>NA|TRBJ1-2|NA|TRBV12-3/TRBV12-4
CASSLAPVGSGYTF
TGTGCCAGCAGTTTAGCCCCCGTGGGATCCGGCTACACCTTC
>NA|TRBJ1-5|NA|TRBV20-1
CSARDWDGEGNQPQHF
TGCAGTGCTAGAGACTGGGACGGTGAAGGCAATCAGCCCCAGCATTTT
>NA|TRBJ2-7|TRBD2|TRBV7-9
CASSQTPSGGNYEQYF
TGTGCCAGCAGCCAGACTCCTAGCGGGGGAAACTACGAGCAGTACTTC
>NA|TRBJ2-7|TRBD1|TRBV5-1
CASSLGQGGPYEQYF
TGCGCCAGCAGCTTGGGACAGGGCGGCCCCTACGAGCAGTACTTC
>NA|TRBJ1-1|NA|TRBV5-1
CASSLAQAPEAFF
TGCGCCAGCAGCTTGGCTCAGGCCCCTGAAGCTTTCTTT
>NA|TRBJ2-3|TRBD1|TRBV18
CASNFGQGADTQYF
TGTGCCAGCAATTTCGGACAGGGCGCAGATACGCAGTATTTT
>NA|TRBJ2-3|TRBD2|TRBV10-3
CAISGLAGTDTQYF
TGTGCCATCAGCGGACTAGCGGGCACAGATACGCAGTATTTT
>NA|TRBJ1-2|TRBD1|TRBV5-1
CASSLTGGNYGYTF
TGCGCCAGCAGCTTGACAGGGGGCAACTATGGCTACACCTTC
>NA|TRBJ2-5|NA|TRBV5-8
CASSFGRVGTQYF
TGTGCCAGCAGCTTTGGAAGGGTGGGGACCCAGTACTTC
>NA|TRBJ2-5|NA|TRBV24-1
CATSDPRGREETQYF
TGTGCCACCAGTGACCCCAGGGGGCGGGAGGAGACCCAGTACTTC
>NA|TRBJ1-2|TRBD1|TRBV2
CASGFGTGPSKGGYTF
TGTGCCAGCGGATTCGGGACAGGTCCGTCTAAGGGTGGCTACACCTTC
>once|TRBJ2-3|NA|TRBV11-2
CASSLGPSSTDTQYF
TGTGCCAGCAGCTTAGGGCCTTCTAGCACAGATACGCAGTATTTT
>NA|TRBJ2-3|TRBD2|TRBV24-1
CATSEGTSGTDTQYF
TGTGCCACCAGTGAGGGGACTAGCGGCACAGATACGCAGTATTTT
>NA|TRBJ2-5|NA|TRBV15
CATSREDQALQETQYF
TGTGCCACCAGCAGAGAGGACCAGGCCCTACAAGAGACCCAGTACTTC
>NA|TRBJ1-5|NA|TRBV18
CASSPTRGSNQPQHF
TGTGCCAGCTCCCCCACGCGCGGAAGCAATCAGCCCCAGCATTTT
>NA|TRBJ1-2|TRBD1|TRBV7-9
CASSFRTGVGYTF
TGTGCCAGCAGCTTCAGGACAGGGGTGGGCTACACCTTC
>NA|TRBJ1-2|NA|TRBV3-1
CASSQESYRSYTF
TGTGCCAGCAGCCAAGAATCTTACAGGAGCTACACCTTC
>NA|TRBJ2-7|TRBD1|TRBV18
CASSSGQGFYEQYF
TGTGCCAGCTCCTCGGGACAGGGGTTTTACGAGCAGTACTTC
>NA|TRBJ2-1|NA|TRBV4-1
CASSPWSKARNEQFF
TGCGCCAGCAGCCCCTGGTCGAAGGCGCGGAATGAGCAGTTCTTC
>NA|TRBJ2-5|NA|TRBV24-1
CATSDGAYRSGETQYF
TGTGCCACCAGTGATGGTGCATACAGGAGCGGGGAGACCCAGTACTTC
>NA|TRBJ1-2|NA|TRBV9
CASSVAQGNYGYTF
TGTGCCAGCAGCGTTGCACAGGGCAACTATGGCTACACCTTC
>NA|TRBJ1-1|NA|TRBV20-1
CSAGQPNTEAFF
TGCAGTGCCGGACAGCCGAACACTGAAGCTTTCTTT
>NA|TRBJ2-1|NA|TRBV9
CASSVASYNEQFF
TGTGCCAGCAGCGTAGCCTCGTACAATGAGCAGTTCTTC
>NA|TRBJ2-5|NA|TRBV2
CASSGGTKETQYF
TGTGCCAGCAGTGGTGGGACAAAAGAGACCCAGTACTTC
>once|TRBJ2-1|TRBD2|TRBV6-5
CASSKGLAGVPEQFF
TGTGCCAGCAGTAAGGGACTAGCGGGAGTTCCTGAGCAGTTCTTC
>NA|TRBJ2-7|NA|TRBV5-1
CASSVAGSPGAYEQYF
TGCGCCAGCAGCGTGGCCGGGTCGCCGGGGGCCTACGAGCAGTACTTC
>NA|TRBJ2-1|TRBD2|TRBV24-1
CATSDKTSGSMYEQFF
TGTGCCACCAGTGACAAGACTAGCGGGAGCATGTATGAGCAGTTCTTC
>NA|TRBJ2-3|NA|TRBV29-1
CSVGSGGTDTQYF
TGCAGCGTCGGCTCGGGAGGCACAGATACGCAGTATTTT
>NA|TRBJ1-2|TRBD1|TRBV7-8
CASSPRTGTYYGYTF
TGTGCCAGCAGCCCAAGGACAGGGACCTACTATGGCTACACCTTC
>NA|TRBJ1-5|NA|TRBV18
CASSPSRDQPQHF
TGTGCCAGCTCACCATCGCGGGATCAGCCCCAGCATTTT
>NA|TRBJ2-1|NA|TRBV4-1
CAVGVSGSYNEQFF
TGCGCCGTCGGGGTCTCTGGGTCCTACAATGAGCAGTTCTTC
>NA|TRBJ2-7|NA|TRBV30
CAWTARLGRSYEQYF
TGTGCCTGGACCGCAAGACTGGGAAGGTCCTACGAGCAGTACTTC
>NA|TRBJ2-7|TRBD1|TRBV6-5
CASSYLGQDYEQYF
TGTGCCAGCAGTTACCTCGGACAGGACTACGAGCAGTACTTC
>NA|TRBJ1-5|NA|TRBV28
CATGTLQPQHF
TGTGCCACAGGGACATTACAGCCCCAGCATTTT
>NA|TRBJ2-1|TRBD1|TRBV20-1
CSASDRGSGNEQFF
TGCAGTGCTAGCGACAGGGGATCCGGCAATGAGCAGTTCTTC
>NA|TRBJ1-2|TRBD1|TRBV27
CASAGDSVAYTF
TGTGCCAGCGCGGGGGACAGCGTTGCCTACACCTTC
>NA|TRBJ2-7|TRBD1|TRBV2
CASSVTGTAFEQYF
TGTGCCAGCAGCGTGACAGGGACAGCGTTCGAGCAGTACTTC
>NA|TRBJ2-3|TRBD2|TRBV7-2
CASSLAPSGVRDTQYF
TGTGCCAGCAGCTTAGCTCCTAGCGGGGTGAGAGATACGCAGTATTTT
>NA|TRBJ1-2|TRBD1|TRBV18
CASSLTGQGSNYGYTF
TGTGCCAGCTCACTAACGGGACAGGGGAGCAACTATGGCTACACCTTC
>NA|TRBJ2-3|TRBD2|TRBV7-9
CASSSGTSVRTDTQYF
TGTGCCAGCAGCTCCGGGACTAGCGTTCGCACAGATACGCAGTATTTT
>few|TRBJ2-5|NA|TRBV3-1
CASSRLGETQYF
TGTGCCAGCAGCCGCCTTGGGGAGACCCAGTACTTC
>once|TRBJ2-1|NA|TRBV18
CASSPTTYNEQFF
TGTGCCAGCTCACCGACTACTTACAATGAGCAGTTCTTC
>NA|TRBJ2-3|NA|TRBV2
CASSAEDRSTDTQYF
TGTGCCAGCAGCGCGGAGGACAGAAGCACAGATACGCAGTATTTT
>NA|TRBJ2-5|NA|TRBV5-1
CASSLIPDQETQYF
TGCGCCAGCAGCTTGATCCCAGACCAAGAGACCCAGTACTTC
>NA|TRBJ1-2|NA|TRBV2
CASKATMNYGYTF
TGTGCCAGCAAGGCGACAATGAACTATGGCTACACCTTC
>NA|TRBJ2-7|TRBD2|TRBV5-1
CASSLVGGGLAYEQYF
TGCGCCAGCAGCTTGGTCGGAGGAGGACTAGCATACGAGCAGTACTTC
>NA|TRBJ2-1|TRBD2|TRBV5-1
CASSLSLAGGRNEQFF
TGCGCCAGCAGCCTTTCCCTAGCGGGAGGGCGCAATGAGCAGTTCTTC
>NA|TRBJ1-1|NA|TRBV29-1
CSSRRASNTEAFF
TGCAGCTCCCGAAGGGCTTCGAACACTGAAGCTTTCTTT